These T cell receptor beta chains were read from a single sample in a study of blood T cell repertoires in COVID-19. The table came from immunoSEQ multiplex PCR; TCRdb's copy has only in-frame clones and leaves some out. The sample holds roughly 87,000 clones, 70% to 90% seen once. The sample taken for sequencing was peripheral blood. All receptors come from a man between 60 and 75 years old with acute or convalescent COVID-19. Each CDR3 is given with its conserved first and last residue. Fields, in order: clone size, D gene, J gene, V gene, CDR3 DNA, CDR3 protein. A D gene is named only where the DNA matches it firmly. Some rows mark clone size as missing; the rest say once, few, many or name a class of expanded clone.

clone size: NA; D gene: TRBD1; J gene: TRBJ2-2; V gene: TRBV11-1; CDR3 DNA: TGTGCCAGCAGCAAGCTGACAGGGATCCCCGGGGAGCTGTTTTTT; CDR3 protein: CASSKLTGIPGELFF
clone size: NA; D gene: NA; J gene: TRBJ2-1; V gene: TRBV6-1; CDR3 DNA: TGTGCCAGCAGTGAAAGAGCATTTTTTGAGCAGTTCTTC; CDR3 protein: CASSERAFFEQFF
clone size: NA; D gene: TRBD1; J gene: TRBJ2-3; V gene: TRBV19; CDR3 DNA: TGTGCCAGTACGAACAGGGGGAAGACAGATACGCAGTATTTT; CDR3 protein: CASTNRGKTDTQYF
clone size: NA; D gene: NA; J gene: TRBJ2-5; V gene: TRBV30; CDR3 DNA: TGTGCCTGGAGAGGCGTTAGGGGAGAGACCCAGTACTTC; CDR3 protein: CAWRGVRGETQYF
clone size: NA; D gene: NA; J gene: TRBJ1-2; V gene: TRBV5-1; CDR3 DNA: TGCGCCAGCAAGGGTGGCAGGGCCCCCCCCTATGGCTACACCTTC; CDR3 protein: CASKGGRAPPYGYTF
clone size: NA; D gene: NA; J gene: TRBJ2-7; V gene: TRBV5-1; CDR3 DNA: TGCGCCAGCAGCTTGGAGGGGCTCCGATCGGACGAGCAGTACTTC; CDR3 protein: CASSLEGLRSDEQYF
clone size: NA; D gene: NA; J gene: TRBJ2-1; V gene: TRBV5-4; CDR3 DNA: TGTGCCAGCAGCCGGAGGCAGATTGAGCAGTTCTTC; CDR3 protein: CASSRRQIEQFF
clone size: once; D gene: NA; J gene: TRBJ1-3; V gene: TRBV19; CDR3 DNA: TGTGCCAGTAGTGTGCAAGGGGCGCCGGGAAACACCATATATTTT; CDR3 protein: CASSVQGAPGNTIYF
clone size: NA; D gene: NA; J gene: TRBJ1-4; V gene: TRBV7-3; CDR3 DNA: TGTGCCAGCAGCTTCGAGGGCCCACCGGTGAAGGAGCGAAAACTGTTTTTT; CDR3 protein: CASSFEGPPVKERKLFF
clone size: NA; D gene: TRBD2; J gene: TRBJ2-7; V gene: TRBV19; CDR3 DNA: TGTGCCAGTAGTACCGGGACTAGCGGGAATCGGTACGAGCAGTACTTC; CDR3 protein: CASSTGTSGNRYEQYF
clone size: NA; D gene: NA; J gene: TRBJ1-2; V gene: TRBV4-2; CDR3 DNA: TGTGCCAGCAGCCAAGAAGGAGGGAACTATGGCTACACCTTC; CDR3 protein: CASSQEGGNYGYTF
clone size: NA; D gene: TRBD1; J gene: TRBJ2-7; V gene: TRBV2; CDR3 DNA: TGTGCCAGCAGTGACTGGGACAGGTCCTACGAGCAGTACTTC; CDR3 protein: CASSDWDRSYEQYF
clone size: NA; D gene: NA; J gene: TRBJ2-2; V gene: TRBV19; CDR3 DNA: TGTGCCAGTAGTCAGGGGAACACCGGGGAGCTGTTTTTT; CDR3 protein: CASSQGNTGELFF
clone size: NA; D gene: TRBD2; J gene: TRBJ2-7; V gene: TRBV11-2; CDR3 DNA: TGTGCCAGCAGCTTTGATCCAGCGGGAGACTACGAGCAGTACTTC; CDR3 protein: CASSFDPAGDYEQYF
clone size: once; D gene: NA; J gene: TRBJ1-3; V gene: TRBV5-4; CDR3 DNA: TGTGCCAGCAGCTTGTGGGGGGAGCTCTCTGGAAACACCATATATTTT; CDR3 protein: CASSLWGELSGNTIYF
clone size: NA; D gene: NA; J gene: TRBJ1-2; V gene: TRBV19; CDR3 DNA: TGTGCCAGTAGTATAGATCGGGAGGGCTATGGCTACACCTTC; CDR3 protein: CASSIDREGYGYTF
clone size: NA; D gene: NA; J gene: TRBJ1-2; V gene: TRBV27; CDR3 DNA: TGTGCCAGCGGTCAGGGGCTAAATGGCTACACCTTC; CDR3 protein: CASGQGLNGYTF
clone size: NA; D gene: NA; J gene: TRBJ1-4; V gene: TRBV3-1/TRBV3-2; CDR3 DNA: TGTGCCAGCAGCCCCCGACAAGCTCCTGAAAAACTGTTTTTT; CDR3 protein: CASSPRQAPEKLFF
clone size: NA; D gene: NA; J gene: TRBJ1-1; V gene: TRBV3-1/TRBV3-2; CDR3 DNA: TGTGCCAGCAGCCAAGATAGTTTGTACACTGAAGCTTTCTTT; CDR3 protein: CASSQDSLYTEAFF
clone size: NA; D gene: TRBD1; J gene: TRBJ1-2; V gene: TRBV4-1; CDR3 DNA: TGCGCCAGCAGCCAAGTGGACAGGGAGGACTATGGCTACACCTTC; CDR3 protein: CASSQVDREDYGYTF
clone size: NA; D gene: NA; J gene: TRBJ1-3; V gene: TRBV6-1; CDR3 DNA: TGTGCCAGCAGTGAGGGGGGGGCTACTGGAAACACCATATATTTT; CDR3 protein: CASSEGGATGNTIYF
clone size: NA; D gene: NA; J gene: TRBJ1-1; V gene: TRBV27; CDR3 DNA: TGTGCCAGCAGCCGGGACACAAACACTGAAGCTTTCTTT; CDR3 protein: CASSRDTNTEAFF
clone size: NA; D gene: TRBD2; J gene: TRBJ2-7; V gene: TRBV6-2/TRBV6-3; CDR3 DNA: TGTGCCAGCAGTCAAGCGGGGGCCTCCTACGAGCAGTACTTC; CDR3 protein: CASSQAGASYEQYF
clone size: NA; D gene: NA; J gene: TRBJ1-2; V gene: TRBV28; CDR3 DNA: TGTGCCAGCAGTGGACTGGAGGGCTACACCTTC; CDR3 protein: CASSGLEGYTF
clone size: NA; D gene: NA; J gene: TRBJ2-2; V gene: TRBV19; CDR3 DNA: TGTGCCAGTAGTTGGGGCAGGATAAACACCGGGGAGCTGTTTTTT; CDR3 protein: CASSWGRINTGELFF
clone size: NA; D gene: NA; J gene: TRBJ1-2; V gene: TRBV6-6; CDR3 DNA: TGTGCCAGCAGTTACTCTCCAGGGGATTATGGCTACACCTTC; CDR3 protein: CASSYSPGDYGYTF
clone size: NA; D gene: NA; J gene: TRBJ2-1; V gene: TRBV7-2; CDR3 DNA: TGTGCCAGCATATTCGGACTAAGAAACAATGAGCAGTTCTTC; CDR3 protein: CASIFGLRNNEQFF
clone size: NA; D gene: TRBD1; J gene: TRBJ2-1; V gene: TRBV6-1; CDR3 DNA: TGTGCCAGCAGTGGCTCGAGGACAGGGATATACAATGAGCAGTTCTTC; CDR3 protein: CASSGSRTGIYNEQFF
clone size: NA; D gene: NA; J gene: TRBJ2-1; V gene: TRBV3-1/TRBV3-2; CDR3 DNA: TGTGCCAGCAGCCCTTTTGGGGGGGAGCAGTTCTTC; CDR3 protein: CASSPFGGEQFF
clone size: NA; D gene: NA; J gene: TRBJ1-1; V gene: TRBV9; CDR3 DNA: TGTGCCAGCAGCGCAACGAGCACTGAAGCTTTCTTT; CDR3 protein: CASSATSTEAFF
clone size: NA; D gene: TRBD1; J gene: TRBJ1-2; V gene: TRBV5-1; CDR3 DNA: TGCGCCAGCAGCCCGCTCGACAGGGGGCTCGGCTACACCTTC; CDR3 protein: CASSPLDRGLGYTF
clone size: NA; D gene: TRBD1; J gene: TRBJ1-2; V gene: TRBV6-5; CDR3 DNA: TGTGCCAGCACGGACAGGGCTAGGGCTAACTATGGCTACACCTTC; CDR3 protein: CASTDRARANYGYTF
clone size: NA; D gene: TRBD1; J gene: TRBJ2-7; V gene: TRBV28; CDR3 DNA: TGTGCCAGCAGACTTCCGGGACAGGGGATCAACGAGCAGTACTTC; CDR3 protein: CASRLPGQGINEQYF
clone size: NA; D gene: NA; J gene: TRBJ2-3; V gene: TRBV5-1; CDR3 DNA: TGCGCCAGCAGCTTGGACTCGTCCAGCACAGATACGCAGTATTTT; CDR3 protein: CASSLDSSSTDTQYF
clone size: NA; D gene: NA; J gene: TRBJ1-3; V gene: TRBV29-1; CDR3 DNA: TGCAGCGTTTCGAAGGGACATTCACTCTCTGGAAACACCATATATTTT; CDR3 protein: CSVSKGHSLSGNTIYF